This is a list of T cell receptor beta chains from one sample in a study. TCRdb fed the RT-PCR reads into MiXCR, producing one record per CDR3 protein. The table records approximately 720,000 distinct CDR3 sequences, 14% of them present only once. The sequenced sample consisted of memory CD4+ T cells from blood. Every receptor here comes from a female donor in good health, serving as a healthy control. CDR3s include the opening cysteine and the closing phenylalanine or tryptophan. The order of the fields is clone size, D gene, J gene, V gene, CDR3 protein, CDR3 DNA. The D gene is left open where the match is weak. Where a row states a size, it is once, few, many or the class of an expanded clone; other rows omit it.

. | TRBD2 | TRBJ2-3 | TRBV30 | CAWSVGGSSDTQYF | TGTGCCTGGAGTGTGGGAGGGAGTTCAGATACGCAGTATTTT
many | . | TRBJ2-3 | TRBV12-3/TRBV12-4 | CASSLQWEVTDTQYF | TGTGCCAGCAGTTTACAGTGGGAGGTAACAGATACGCAGTATTTT
few | . | TRBJ2-1 | TRBV5-1 | CASSYIQTGGNEQFF | TGCGCCAGCAGCTATATACAAACCGGTGGAAATGAGCAGTTCTTC
. | . | TRBJ2-7 | TRBV6-5 | CASSYSIQGSYEQYF | TGTGCCAGCAGTTACTCGATTCAGGGGTCCTACGAGCAGTACTTC
. | . | TRBJ2-7 | TRBV7-9 | CASSRGGILASYEQYF | TGTGCCAGCAGCCGAGGGGGGATTTTGGCTTCCTACGAGCAGTACTTC
. | . | TRBJ2-7 | TRBV9 | CASSGHSETYEQYF | TGTGCCAGCAGCGGACATAGCGAGACCTACGAGCAGTACTTC
. | . | TRBJ2-3 | TRBV27 | CASRNWGGHRTDTQYF | TGTGCCAGCAGAAATTGGGGCGGCCACCGGACAGATACGCAGTATTTT
. | . | TRBJ2-1 | TRBV10-3 | CAIQFGSGPGNEQFF | TGTGCCATCCAATTTGGGTCAGGGCCAGGCAATGAGCAGTTCTTC
many | . | TRBJ2-7 | TRBV5-1 | CASSLAGRDTYEQYF | TGCGCCAGCAGCTTGGCCGGCAGGGATACCTACGAGCAGTACTTC
. | . | TRBJ2-5 | TRBV27 | CASSPIRANQETQYF | TGTGCCAGCAGTCCAATCCGGGCGAACCAAGAGACCCAGTACTTC